This T cell receptor (beta chain) is from a study of CD8+CD57+ T cells in acquired aplastic anemia. Study context: Sorted CD4+ and CD8+ cells yielded DNA averaging approximately 3 ug.

Patients chosen for sequencing had shown CD8+CD57+ cell expansion by flow cytometry. Profiles of TCR beta VDJ and CDR3 were generated from a genomic DNA template. One entry per CDR3 protein, called by TCRdb with MiXCR from the reads. The table has 200,000 or so distinct CDR3 sequences, less than 60% seen once. This clonotype was observed at least ten times. The length of the CDR3 is 14 residues. Germline loops: CDR1 SGHTA, CDR2 FQGTGA. Trimming took 5 bases from V and 4 from J; bases not matched to a gene: 3. The source material was sorted CD4+, CD8+, or CD8+CD57+ T cells (not recorded which) from PBMCs. The chain employs TRBV7-3 and TRBJ2-3, with TRBD1 matching 10 bases. The origin of this receptor is a human donor with aplastic anemia. The chain's CDR3 is CASSVTGGADTQYF. The CDR3 nucleotides read TGTGCCAGCAGCGTGACAGGGGGCGCAGATACGCAGTATTTT.